What follows are 5 T cell receptor beta chains derived from one specimen sequenced in a study of early T cells in non-severe SARS-CoV-2 infection. Each CDR3 protein is one row after TCRdb ran MiXCR on the 5' RACE reads. This repertoire shows over 20,000 distinct CDR3 sequences, 5.5% found once; its top ten account for 2% to 2.5%. Sequenced: whole blood. These receptor sequences come from an adult who was a healthcare worker with PCR-confirmed SARS-CoV-2 infection or an uninfected control (not recorded which).

This clonotype was picked up many times. The chain employs TRBV5-1 and TRBJ1-4; the D gene is possibly TRBD1 (6 bases). Germline CDR1 reads SGHRS; CDR2 reads YFSETQ. The CDR3 length is 15 residues. Between the trimmed V and J ends, which lost 0 bases and 5 bases, there was a span of 11 bases. CDR3 amino acids: CASSLGAGTNEKLFF. The DNA of the CDR3 is TGCGCCAGCAGCTTGGGTGCAGGGACAAATGAAAAACTGTTTTTT.

There are a few counts of this clonotype. CDR3 DNA: TGTGCCAGCAGCCCTGGGACTAGCGGGGCCGGGGAGCTGTTTTTT. This gives the protein CASSPGTSGAGELFF. The chain has TRBV7-2 and TRBJ2-2; 13 bases agree with TRBD2. V dropped 5 bases and J dropped 6; count of bases not matched to a gene: 3. The CDR3 spans 15 residues. The V gene's germline CDR1 is SGHTA and CDR2 FQGNSA.

This clonotype has a count of ten or more. The chain carries TRBV7-6 and TRBJ1-2; TRBD1 aligns across 10 bases. This CDR3 has 14 amino acids. Germline CDR1 SGHVS, CDR2 FNYEAQ. Germline trimming cut 3 bases from V and 4 bases from J; bases unmatched to any gene: 2. Here the CDR3 DNA reads TGTGCCAGCAGCTTGAGGACAGGGGGCTATGGCTACACCTTC. Protein product: CASSLRTGGYGYTF.

There are many counts of this clonotype. The chain carries TRBV4-3 and TRBJ2-7; 9 bases are shared with TRBD1. The CDR3 has 15 residues. Trimming removed 3 bases from V and 2 bases from J; junction bases left unmatched: 5. Looked up from germline, CDR1 is LGHNA and CDR2 is YSLEER. The CDR3 reads CASSQDRGGTYEQYF. The CDR3 bases are TGCGCCAGCAGCCAGGACAGGGGTGGGACCTACGAGCAGTACTTC.

This clonotype was counted ten times or more. This chain uses TRBV11-2 with TRBJ2-1; TRBD2 is a possible D gene (5 bases). Germline CDR1 is SGHAT and CDR2 is FQNNGV. The CDR3 loop spans 14 amino acids. The V gene lost 2 bases and the J gene lost 0 bases, with 5 bases spanning the gap. CDR3 bases: TGTGCCAGCAGCTTAACTAGCTCCTACAATGAGCAGTTCTTC. Encoded protein: CASSLTSSYNEQFF.